The clone carrying this T cell receptor (beta chain) appeared once. The CDR3 length is 14 residues. CDR1 and CDR2 (germline): SGHVS, FQNEAQ. V shed 5 bases, J shed 6 bases, and the junction held 8 bases outside the gene matches. 60 Vbeta and 13 Jbeta primers were used in PCR. The data were produced by immunoSEQ multiplex PCR, yet TCRdb's version contains in-frame clones alone and is incomplete. Among fewer than 150,000 clones listed, roughly 80% were seen once. The data are from a study of cytomegalovirus exposure and HLA in healthy donors. This clonotype originated in a man between 50 and 59 years old in good health and CMV-seronegative. Sequenced input: PBMCs. The chain combines TRBV7-8 with TRBJ1-2, with 8 bases fitting TRBD1. The CDR3 DNA sequence: TGTGCCAGCAGCCGTACCGGGACAGGAGATGGCTACACCTTC. Translating gives CASSRTGTGDGYTF.